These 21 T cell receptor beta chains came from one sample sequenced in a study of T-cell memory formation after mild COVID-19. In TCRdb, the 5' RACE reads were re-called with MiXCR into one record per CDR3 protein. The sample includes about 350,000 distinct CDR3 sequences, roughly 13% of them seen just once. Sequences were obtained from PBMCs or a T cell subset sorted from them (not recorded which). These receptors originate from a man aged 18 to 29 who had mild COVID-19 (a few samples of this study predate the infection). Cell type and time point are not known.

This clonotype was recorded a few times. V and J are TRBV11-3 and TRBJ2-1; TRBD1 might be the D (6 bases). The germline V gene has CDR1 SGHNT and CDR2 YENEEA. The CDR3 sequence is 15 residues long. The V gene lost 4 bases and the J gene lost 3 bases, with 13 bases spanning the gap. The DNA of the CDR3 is TGTGCCAGCAGCTCTGCCGACAGGCTCTACAATGAGCAGTTCTTC. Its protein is CASSSADRLYNEQFF.

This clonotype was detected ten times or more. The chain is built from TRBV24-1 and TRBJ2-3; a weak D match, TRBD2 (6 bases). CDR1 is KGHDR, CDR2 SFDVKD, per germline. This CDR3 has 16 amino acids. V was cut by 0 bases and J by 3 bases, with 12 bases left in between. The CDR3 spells CATSDLAGKATDTQYF. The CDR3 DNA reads TGTGCCACCAGTGATTTGGCGGGAAAGGCAACAGATACGCAGTATTTT.

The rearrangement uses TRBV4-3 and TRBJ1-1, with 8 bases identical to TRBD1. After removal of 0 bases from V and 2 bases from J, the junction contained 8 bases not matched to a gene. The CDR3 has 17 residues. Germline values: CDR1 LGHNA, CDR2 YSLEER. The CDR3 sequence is CASSQDLPTGVNTEAFF. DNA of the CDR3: TGCGCCAGCAGCCAAGATCTTCCGACAGGGGTCAACACTGAAGCTTTCTTT.

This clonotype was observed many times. CDR3 DNA sequence: TGTGCCAGCAGCCTCGGACCCACACCCCTCGAGCAGTACTTC. This sequence encodes CASSLGPTPLEQYF. J is TRBJ2-7 and V is TRBV7-2; D not resolved. The V end was cut by 5 bases, the J end by 6 bases, with 17 bases between. The CDR3 loop spans 14 amino acids. Germline lookup yields CDR1 SGHTA and CDR2 FQGNSA.

The CDR3 nucleotides are TGCAGTGCTTGGGATCAGGGGGGTGACTATGGCTACACCTTC. This gives the protein CSAWDQGGDYGYTF. The rearrangement joins TRBV20-1 to TRBJ1-2; 7 bases align to TRBD1. CDR3 size: 14 residues. With 5 bases clipped from V and 3 bases from J, the junction kept 9 bases outside the gene matches. Germline CDR1 reads DFQATT; CDR2 reads SNEGSKA (reference sequence).

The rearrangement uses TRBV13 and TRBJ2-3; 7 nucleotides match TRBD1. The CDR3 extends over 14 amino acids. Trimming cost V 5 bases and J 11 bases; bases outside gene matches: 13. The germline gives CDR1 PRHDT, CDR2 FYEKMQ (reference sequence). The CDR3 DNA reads TGTGCCAGCAGCCAAGGACAGGAGGAGTGGGTGCAGTATTTT. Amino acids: CASSQGQEEWVQYF.

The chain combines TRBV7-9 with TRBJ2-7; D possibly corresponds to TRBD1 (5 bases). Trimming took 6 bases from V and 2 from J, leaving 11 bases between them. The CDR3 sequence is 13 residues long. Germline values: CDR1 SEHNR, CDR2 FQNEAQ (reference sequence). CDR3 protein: CASRKDTTYEQYV. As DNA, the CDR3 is TGTGCCAGCAGGAAGGACACCACCTACGAGCAGTACGTC.

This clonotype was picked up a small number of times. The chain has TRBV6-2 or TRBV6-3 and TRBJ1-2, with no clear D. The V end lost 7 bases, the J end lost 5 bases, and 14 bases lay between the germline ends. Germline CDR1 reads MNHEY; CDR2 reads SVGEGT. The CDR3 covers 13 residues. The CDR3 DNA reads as TGTGCCAGCAAAGGTCCAGATGATTATGGCTACACCTTC. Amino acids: CASKGPDDYGYTF.

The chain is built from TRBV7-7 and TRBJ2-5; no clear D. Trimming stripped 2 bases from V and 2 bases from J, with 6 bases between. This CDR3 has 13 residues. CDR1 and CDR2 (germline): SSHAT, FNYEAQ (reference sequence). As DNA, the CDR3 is TGTGCCAGCAGCTTACTGCCGCAAGAGACCCAGTACTTC. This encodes CASSLLPQETQYF.

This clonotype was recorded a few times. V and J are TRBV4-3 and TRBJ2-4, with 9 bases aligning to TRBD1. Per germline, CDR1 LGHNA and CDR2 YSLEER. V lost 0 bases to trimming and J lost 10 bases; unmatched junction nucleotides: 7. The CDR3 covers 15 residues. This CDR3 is CASSQEQGATSIQYF. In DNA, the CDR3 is TGCGCCAGCAGCCAAGAACAGGGGGCTACTTCGATTCAGTACTTC.

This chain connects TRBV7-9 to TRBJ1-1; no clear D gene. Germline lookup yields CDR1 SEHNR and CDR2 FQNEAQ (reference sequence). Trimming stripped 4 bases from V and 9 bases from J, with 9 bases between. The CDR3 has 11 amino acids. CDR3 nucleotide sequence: TGTGCCAGCAGCTCAGACCGGAAAGCTTTCTTT. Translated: CASSSDRKAFF.

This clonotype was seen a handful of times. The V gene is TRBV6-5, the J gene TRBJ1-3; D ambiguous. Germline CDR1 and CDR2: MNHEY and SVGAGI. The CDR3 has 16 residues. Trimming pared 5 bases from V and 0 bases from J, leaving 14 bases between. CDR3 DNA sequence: TGTGCCAGCAGTCGACAACCGCCAAGCTCTGGAAACACCATATATTTT. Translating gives CASSRQPPSSGNTIYF.

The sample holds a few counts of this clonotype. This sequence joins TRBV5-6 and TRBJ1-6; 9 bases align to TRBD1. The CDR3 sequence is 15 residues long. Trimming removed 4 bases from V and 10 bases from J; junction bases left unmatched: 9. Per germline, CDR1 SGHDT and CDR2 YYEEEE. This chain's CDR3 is CASSPTRTGVSPLHF. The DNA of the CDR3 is TGTGCCAGCAGCCCCACTCGGACAGGGGTCTCACCCCTCCACTTT.

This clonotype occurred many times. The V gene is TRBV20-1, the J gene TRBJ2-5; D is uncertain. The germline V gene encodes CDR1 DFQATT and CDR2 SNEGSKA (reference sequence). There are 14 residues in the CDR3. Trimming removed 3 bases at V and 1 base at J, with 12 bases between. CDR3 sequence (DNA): TGCAGTGCTAGGCAGGACCCAACCCAAGAGACCCAGTACTTC. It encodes CSARQDPTQETQYF.

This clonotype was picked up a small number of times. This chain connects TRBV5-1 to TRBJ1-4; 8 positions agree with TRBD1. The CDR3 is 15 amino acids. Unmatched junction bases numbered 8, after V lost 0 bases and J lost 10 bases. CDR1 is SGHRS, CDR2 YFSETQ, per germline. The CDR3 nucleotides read TGCGCCAGCAGCTTGGAGGCAGGGGGCGCGGGAAAACTGTTTTTT. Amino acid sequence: CASSLEAGGAGKLFF.

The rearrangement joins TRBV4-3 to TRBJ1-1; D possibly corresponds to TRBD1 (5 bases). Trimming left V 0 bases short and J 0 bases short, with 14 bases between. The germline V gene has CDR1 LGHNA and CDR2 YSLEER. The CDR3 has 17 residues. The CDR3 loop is CASSQDRQTPVNTEAFF. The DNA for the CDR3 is TGCGCCAGCAGCCAAGATCGACAGACCCCGGTGAACACTGAAGCTTTCTTT.

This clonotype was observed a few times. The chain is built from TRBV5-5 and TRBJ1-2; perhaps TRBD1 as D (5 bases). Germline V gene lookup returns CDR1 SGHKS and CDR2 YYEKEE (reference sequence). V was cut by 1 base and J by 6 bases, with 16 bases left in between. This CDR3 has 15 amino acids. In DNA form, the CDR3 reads TGTGCCAGCAGCTTGCGGGGCTACCCTGGGGATGGCTACACCTTC. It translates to CASSLRGYPGDGYTF.

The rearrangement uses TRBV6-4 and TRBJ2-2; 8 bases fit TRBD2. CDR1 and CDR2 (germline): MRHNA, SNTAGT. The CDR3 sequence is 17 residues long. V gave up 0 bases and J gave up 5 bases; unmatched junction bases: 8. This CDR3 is CASSDSAGGAGTGELFF. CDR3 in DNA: TGTGCCAGCAGTGACTCTGCCGGGGGGGCCGGTACCGGGGAGCTGTTTTTT.

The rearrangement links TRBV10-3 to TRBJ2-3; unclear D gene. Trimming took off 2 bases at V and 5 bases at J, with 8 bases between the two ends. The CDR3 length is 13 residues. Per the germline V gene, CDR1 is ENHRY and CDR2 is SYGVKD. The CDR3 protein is CAISEAGQDTQYF. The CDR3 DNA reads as TGTGCCATCAGTGAGGCAGGTCAAGATACGCAGTATTTT.

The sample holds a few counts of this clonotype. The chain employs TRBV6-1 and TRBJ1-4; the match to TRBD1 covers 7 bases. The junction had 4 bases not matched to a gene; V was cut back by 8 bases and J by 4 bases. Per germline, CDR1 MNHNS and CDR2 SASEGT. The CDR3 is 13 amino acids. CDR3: CASRGTVNEKLFF. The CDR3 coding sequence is TGTGCCAGCCGCGGGACAGTTAATGAAAAACTGTTTTTT.

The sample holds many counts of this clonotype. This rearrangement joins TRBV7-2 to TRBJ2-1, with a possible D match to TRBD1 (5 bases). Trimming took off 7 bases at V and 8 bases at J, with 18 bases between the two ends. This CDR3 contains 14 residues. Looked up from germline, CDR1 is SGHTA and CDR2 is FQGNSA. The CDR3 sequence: CASNPRLGQDEQFF. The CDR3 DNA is TGTGCCAGCAACCCTAGGTTGGGGCAGGATGAGCAGTTCTTC.